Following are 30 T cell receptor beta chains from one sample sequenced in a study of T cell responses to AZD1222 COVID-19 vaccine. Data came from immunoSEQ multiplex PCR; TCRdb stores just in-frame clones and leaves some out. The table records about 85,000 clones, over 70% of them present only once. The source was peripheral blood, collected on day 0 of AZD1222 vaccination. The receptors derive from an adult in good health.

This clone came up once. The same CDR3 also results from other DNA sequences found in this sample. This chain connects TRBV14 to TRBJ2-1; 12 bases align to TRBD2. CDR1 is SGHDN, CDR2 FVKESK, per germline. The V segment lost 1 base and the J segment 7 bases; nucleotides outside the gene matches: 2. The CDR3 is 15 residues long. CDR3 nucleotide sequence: TGTGCCAGCAGCCAAGCTAGCGGGAGGGGTAATGAGCAGTTCTTC. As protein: CASSQASGRGNEQFF.

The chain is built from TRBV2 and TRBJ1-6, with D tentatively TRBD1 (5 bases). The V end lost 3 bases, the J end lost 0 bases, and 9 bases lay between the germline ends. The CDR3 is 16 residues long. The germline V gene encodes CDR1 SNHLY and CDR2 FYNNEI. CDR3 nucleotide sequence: TGTGCCAGCAGTGATTCCGACAGCTCCTATAATTCACCCCTCCACTTT. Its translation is CASSDSDSSYNSPLHF.

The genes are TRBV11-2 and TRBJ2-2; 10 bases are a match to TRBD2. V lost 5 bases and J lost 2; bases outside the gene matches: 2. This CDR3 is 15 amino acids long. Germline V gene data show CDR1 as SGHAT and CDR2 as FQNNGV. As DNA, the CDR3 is TGTGCCAGCAGCCGGACTAGCGGTAACACCGGGGAGCTGTTTTTT. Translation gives CASSRTSGNTGELFF.

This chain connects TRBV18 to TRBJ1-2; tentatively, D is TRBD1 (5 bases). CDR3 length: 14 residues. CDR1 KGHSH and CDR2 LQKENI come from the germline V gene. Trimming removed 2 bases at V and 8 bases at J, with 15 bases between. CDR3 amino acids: CASSPNQVGDGYTF. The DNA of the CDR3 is TGTGCCAGCTCACCAAACCAAGTAGGGGACGGCTACACCTTC.

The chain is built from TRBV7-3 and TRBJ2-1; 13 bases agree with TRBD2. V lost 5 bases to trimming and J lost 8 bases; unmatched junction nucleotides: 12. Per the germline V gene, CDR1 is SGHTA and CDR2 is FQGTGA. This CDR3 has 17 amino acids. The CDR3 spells CASSDVGLAGARYEQFF. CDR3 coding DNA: TGTGCCAGCAGCGACGTAGGACTAGCGGGAGCAAGATATGAGCAGTTCTTC.

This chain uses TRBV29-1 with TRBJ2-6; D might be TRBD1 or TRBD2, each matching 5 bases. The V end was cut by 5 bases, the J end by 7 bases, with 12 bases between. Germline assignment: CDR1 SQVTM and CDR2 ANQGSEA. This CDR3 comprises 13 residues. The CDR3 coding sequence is TGCAGCGTTCTGGGGGACGGTGCCAACGTCCTGACTTTC. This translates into CSVLGDGANVLTF.

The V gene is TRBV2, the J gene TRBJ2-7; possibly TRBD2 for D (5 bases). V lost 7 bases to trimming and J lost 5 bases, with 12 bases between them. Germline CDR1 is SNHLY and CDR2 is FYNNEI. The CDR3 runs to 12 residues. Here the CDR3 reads CASTLANDEQYF. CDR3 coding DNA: TGTGCCAGCACTCTAGCAAACGACGAGCAGTACTTC.

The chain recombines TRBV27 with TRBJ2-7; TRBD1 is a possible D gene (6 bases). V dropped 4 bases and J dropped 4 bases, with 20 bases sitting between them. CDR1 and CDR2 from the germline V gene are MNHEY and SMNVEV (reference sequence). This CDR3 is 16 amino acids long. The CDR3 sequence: CASSSRTAQVGYEQYF. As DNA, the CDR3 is TGTGCCAGCAGTTCTCGGACAGCCCAGGTTGGGTACGAGCAGTACTTC.

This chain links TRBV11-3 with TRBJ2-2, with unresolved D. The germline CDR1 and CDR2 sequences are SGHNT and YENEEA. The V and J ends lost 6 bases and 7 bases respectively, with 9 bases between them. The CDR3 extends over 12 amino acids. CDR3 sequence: CASSISLGELFF. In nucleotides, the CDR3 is TGTGCCAGCAGTATCAGCCTCGGGGAGCTGTTTTTT.

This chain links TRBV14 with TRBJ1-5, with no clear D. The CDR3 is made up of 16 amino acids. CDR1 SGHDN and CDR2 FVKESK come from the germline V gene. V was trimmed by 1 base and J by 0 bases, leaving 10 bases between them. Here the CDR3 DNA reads TGTGCCAGCAGCCAAGGAAATCGGTATAGCAATCAGCCCCAGCATTTT. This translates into CASSQGNRYSNQPQHF. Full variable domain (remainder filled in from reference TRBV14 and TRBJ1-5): EAGVTQFPSHSVIEKGQTVTLRCDPISGHDNLYWYRRVMGKEIKFLLHFVKESKQDESGMPNNRFLAERTGGTYSTLKVQPAELEDSGVYFCASSQGNRYSNQPQHFGDGTRLSIL.

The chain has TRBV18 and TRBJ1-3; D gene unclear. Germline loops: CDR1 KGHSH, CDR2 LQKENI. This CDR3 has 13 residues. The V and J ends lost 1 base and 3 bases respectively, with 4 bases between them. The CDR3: CASSPQGGNTIYF. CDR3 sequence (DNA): TGTGCCAGCTCACCACAGGGTGGAAACACCATATATTTT.

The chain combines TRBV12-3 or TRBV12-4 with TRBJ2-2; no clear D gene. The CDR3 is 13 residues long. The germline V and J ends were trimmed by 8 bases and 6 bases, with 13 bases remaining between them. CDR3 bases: TGTGCCAGCCTCACGGATGTCGCCGGGGAGCTGTTTTTT. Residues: CASLTDVAGELFF.

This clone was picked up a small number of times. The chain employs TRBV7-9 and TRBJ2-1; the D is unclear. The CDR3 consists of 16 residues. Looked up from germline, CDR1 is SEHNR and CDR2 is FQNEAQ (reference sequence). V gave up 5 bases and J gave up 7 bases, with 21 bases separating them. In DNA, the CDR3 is TGTGCCAGCAGCCCTCTCGGAGCGAATAAGGGTAATGAGCAGTTCTTC. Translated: CASSPLGANKGNEQFF.

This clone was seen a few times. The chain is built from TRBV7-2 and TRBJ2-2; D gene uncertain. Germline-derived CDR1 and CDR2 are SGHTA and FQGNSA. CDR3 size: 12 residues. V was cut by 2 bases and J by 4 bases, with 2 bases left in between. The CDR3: CASSLSTGELFF. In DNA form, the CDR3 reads TGTGCCAGCAGCTTATCCACCGGGGAGCTGTTTTTT.

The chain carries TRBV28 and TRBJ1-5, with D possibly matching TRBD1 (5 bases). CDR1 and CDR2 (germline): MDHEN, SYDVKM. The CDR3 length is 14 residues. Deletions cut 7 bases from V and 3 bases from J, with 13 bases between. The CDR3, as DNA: TGTGCCAGCAATCGGGATGGGACCAATCAGCCCCAGCATTTT. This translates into CASNRDGTNQPQHF.

The CDR3 loop reads CASSLAGKVYEQYF. CDR3 bases: TGTGCCAGCAGCTTAGCGGGAAAGGTCTACGAGCAGTACTTC. The chain uses TRBV7-6 and TRBJ2-7; D remains unclear. CDR1 is SGHVS and CDR2 is FNYEAQ in the germline V gene. CDR3 length: 14 residues. V lost 0 bases, J lost 3 bases, and 9 bases lay in between.

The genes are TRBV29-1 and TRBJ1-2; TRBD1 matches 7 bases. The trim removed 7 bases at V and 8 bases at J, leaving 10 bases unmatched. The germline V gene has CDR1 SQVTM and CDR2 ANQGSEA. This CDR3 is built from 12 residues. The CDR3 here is CSARQGSRGYTF. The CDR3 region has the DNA TGCAGCGCCCGACAGGGCTCGCGCGGCTACACCTTC.

The CDR3, as DNA: TGTGCCAGCAGCCCCACGGACCCTCCCGGGAAAAAAGCTTTCTTT. Protein: CASSPTDPPGKKAFF. The chain couples TRBV7-9 to TRBJ1-1; no clear D gene. The CDR3 runs to 15 residues. Germline V gene lookup returns CDR1 SEHNR and CDR2 FQNEAQ (reference sequence). Trimming left V 5 bases short and J 9 bases short, with 22 bases between.

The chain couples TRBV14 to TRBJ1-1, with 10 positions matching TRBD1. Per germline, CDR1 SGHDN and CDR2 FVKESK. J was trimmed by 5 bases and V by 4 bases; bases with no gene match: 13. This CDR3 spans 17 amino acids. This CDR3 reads CASSLSPRQGARTEAFF. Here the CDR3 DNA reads TGTGCCAGCAGCCTCAGCCCTAGACAGGGGGCGAGGACTGAAGCTTTCTTT.

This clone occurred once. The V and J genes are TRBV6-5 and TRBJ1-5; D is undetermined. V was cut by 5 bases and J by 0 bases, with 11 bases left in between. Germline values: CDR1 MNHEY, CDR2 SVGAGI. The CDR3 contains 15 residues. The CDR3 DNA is TGTGCCAGCAGTCCACTCGCGGATAGCAATCAGCCCCAGCATTTT. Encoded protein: CASSPLADSNQPQHF.

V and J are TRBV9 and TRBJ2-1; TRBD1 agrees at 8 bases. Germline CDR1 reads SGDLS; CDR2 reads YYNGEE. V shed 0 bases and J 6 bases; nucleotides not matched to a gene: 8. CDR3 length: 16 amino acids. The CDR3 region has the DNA TGTGCCAGCAGCGTAGACCCACAGGGGGGAGGCAATGAGCAGTTCTTC. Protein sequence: CASSVDPQGGGNEQFF.

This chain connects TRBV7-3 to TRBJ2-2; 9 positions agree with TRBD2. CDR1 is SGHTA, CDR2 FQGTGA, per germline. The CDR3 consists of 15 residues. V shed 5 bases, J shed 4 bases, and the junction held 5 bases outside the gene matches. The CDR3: CASSPSGAGTGELFF. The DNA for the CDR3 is TGTGCCAGCAGCCCTAGCGGGGCCGGCACCGGGGAGCTGTTTTTT.

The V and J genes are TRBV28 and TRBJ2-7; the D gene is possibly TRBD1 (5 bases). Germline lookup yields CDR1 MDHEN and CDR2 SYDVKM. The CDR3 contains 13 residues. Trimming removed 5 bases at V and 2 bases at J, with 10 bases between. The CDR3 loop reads CASSRRATYEQYF. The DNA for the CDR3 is TGTGCCAGCAGTCGCAGGGCCACCTACGAGCAGTACTTC.

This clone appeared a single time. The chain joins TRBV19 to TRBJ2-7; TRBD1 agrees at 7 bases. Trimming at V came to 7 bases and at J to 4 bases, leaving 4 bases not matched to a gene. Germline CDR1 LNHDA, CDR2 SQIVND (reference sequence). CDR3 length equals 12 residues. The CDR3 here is CASKGTAYEQYF. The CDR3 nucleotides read TGTGCCAGTAAAGGGACAGCATACGAGCAGTACTTC.

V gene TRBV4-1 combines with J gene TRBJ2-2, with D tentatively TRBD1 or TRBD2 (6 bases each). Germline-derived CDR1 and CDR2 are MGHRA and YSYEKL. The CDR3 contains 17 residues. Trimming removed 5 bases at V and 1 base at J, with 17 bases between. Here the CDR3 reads CASSVKGGTLNTGELFF. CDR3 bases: TGCGCCAGCAGCGTCAAGGGCGGGACACTGAACACCGGGGAGCTGTTTTTT.

This CDR3 is CASSRTAGEAFF. In DNA form, the CDR3 reads TGTGCCAGCAGTCGGACCGCAGGTGAAGCTTTCTTT. The gene calls are TRBV6-5 and TRBJ1-1; D remains ambiguous. The CDR3 consists of 12 residues. From germline, CDR1 is MNHEY and CDR2 SVGAGI. The V end lost 5 bases, the J end lost 7 bases, and 11 bases lay between the germline ends.

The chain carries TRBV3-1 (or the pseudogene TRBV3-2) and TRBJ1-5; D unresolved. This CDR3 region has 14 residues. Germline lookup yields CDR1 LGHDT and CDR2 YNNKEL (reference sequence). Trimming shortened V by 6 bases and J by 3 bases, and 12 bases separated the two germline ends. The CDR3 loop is CASRQSGNNQPQHF. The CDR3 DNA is TGTGCCAGCAGGCAGTCAGGTAACAATCAGCCCCAGCATTTT.

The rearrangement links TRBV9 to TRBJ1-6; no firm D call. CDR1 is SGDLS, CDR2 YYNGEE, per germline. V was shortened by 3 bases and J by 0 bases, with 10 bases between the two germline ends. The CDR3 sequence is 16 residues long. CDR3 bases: TGTGCCAGCAGCGCACATAGGAGCTCCTATAATTCACCCCTCCACTTT. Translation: CASSAHRSSYNSPLHF.

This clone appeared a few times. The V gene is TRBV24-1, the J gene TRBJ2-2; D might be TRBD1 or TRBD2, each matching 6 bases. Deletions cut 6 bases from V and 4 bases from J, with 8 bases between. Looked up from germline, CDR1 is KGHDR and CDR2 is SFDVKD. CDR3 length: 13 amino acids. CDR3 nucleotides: TGTGCCACCAGTAGGGGGGCCACCGGGGAGCTGTTTTTT. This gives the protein CATSRGATGELFF.

CDR3 coding DNA: TGTGCCAGCTCACCCCGGCAGGGGATAGAGACCCAGTACTTC. Its protein is CASSPRQGIETQYF. This chain links TRBV18 with TRBJ2-5, with D perhaps matching TRBD1 (6 bases). There are 14 residues in the CDR3. CDR1 KGHSH and CDR2 LQKENI come from the germline V gene. V was pared by 3 bases and J by 4 bases, with 12 bases between.